Below are 25 T cell receptor beta chains sequenced from a single sample in a study of a mutant IDH1 vaccine in newly diagnosed glioma. For these receptors, no antigen is known. The time point: week 23, last vaccination. A single vaccine dose contained 300 ug of mutant IDH1 20-mer peptide, and topical imiquimod was used with it. The data were produced by immunoSEQ multiplex PCR, yet TCRdb's version contains in-frame clones alone and is incomplete. The sample lists tens of thousands of clones, 80% occurring once. This specimen consisted of PBMCs, obtained from a glioma patient whose treatment included an IDH1 peptide vaccine. All receptors come from a man between 35 and 55 years old with glioma.

This rearrangement joins TRBV6-1 to TRBJ2-7; 12 bases match TRBD1. Trimming took 2 bases from V and 3 from J; bases not matched to a gene: 5. CDR1 and CDR2 (germline): MNHNS, SASEGT. The CDR3 contains 16 residues. CDR3 DNA sequence: TGTGCCAGCAGTGAAACGGGGACAGGGGGCTTCTACGAGCAGTACTTC. This sequence encodes CASSETGTGGFYEQYF.

CDR3 nucleotides: TGTGCCAGCTCACCGACAGGGTACGGAAACACCATATATTTT. Protein sequence: CASSPTGYGNTIYF. This chain uses TRBV18 with TRBJ1-3; 7 bases are shared with TRBD1. The CDR3 runs to 14 residues. V was pared by 3 bases and J by 4 bases, with 3 bases of the junction left unmatched. CDR1 KGHSH and CDR2 LQKENI come from the germline V gene.

The V gene is TRBV2, the J gene TRBJ2-5; either TRBD1 or TRBD2 may supply D (5 bases each). This CDR3 has 14 amino acids. With 6 bases removed from V and 2 bases from J, the gap between germline ends came to 13 bases. The germline V gene has CDR1 SNHLY and CDR2 FYNNEI. In DNA form, the CDR3 reads TGTGCCAGCAGGCCCGTCAGGGAGCAAGAGACCCAGTACTTC. Translation gives CASRPVREQETQYF.

This chain uses TRBV2 with TRBJ2-1; 8 nucleotides agree with TRBD2. Unmatched junction bases numbered 16, after V lost 9 bases and J lost 0 bases. CDR1 SNHLY and CDR2 FYNNEI come from the germline V gene. CDR3 length: 18 amino acids. The CDR3 loop reads CARQTERTSRSSYNEQFF. In nucleotides, the CDR3 is TGTGCCAGACAGACAGAAAGGACTAGCCGGAGCTCCTACAATGAGCAGTTCTTC.

The V and J genes are TRBV12-5 and TRBJ1-1; D possibly corresponds to TRBD1 (5 bases). This CDR3 comprises 16 residues. Germline V lookup: CDR1 LGHNT, CDR2 FRNRAP. Trimming left V 2 bases short and J 1 base short, with 14 bases between. In DNA, the CDR3 is TGTGCTAGTGGTTTGTTCGCAGGGCGGACGAACACTGAAGCTTTCTTT. Protein: CASGLFAGRTNTEAFF.

The chain uses TRBV9 and TRBJ1-3; the D is unclear. The germline V gene has CDR1 SGDLS and CDR2 YYNGEE. V was shortened by 5 bases and J by 0 bases, with 15 bases between the two germline ends. The CDR3 consists of 16 residues. Written as DNA, the CDR3 is TGTGCCAGCAGTCCCCGGGGAGCTTCCTCTGGAAACACCATATATTTT. It specifies CASSPRGASSGNTIYF. The variable domain in full, completed from reference TRBV9 and TRBJ1-3, reads DSGVTQTPKHLITATGQRVTLRCSPRSGDLSVYWYQQSLDQGLQFLIQYYNGEERAKGNILERFSAQQFPDLHSELNLSSLELGDSALYFCASSPRGASSGNTIYFGEGSWLTVV.

A single count supports this clone. This chain joins TRBV19 and TRBJ2-3, with 7 bases identical to TRBD1. There are 16 residues in the CDR3. The germline gives CDR1 LNHDA, CDR2 SQIVND (reference sequence). The trim removed 4 bases at V and 1 base at J, leaving 8 bases unmatched. CDR3: CASSRDRDLRTDTQYF. Here the CDR3 DNA reads TGTGCCAGTAGTAGGGACAGAGACCTCCGCACAGATACGCAGTATTTT.

V usage is TRBV19 and J usage is TRBJ1-1, with D unclear. The CDR3 sequence is 14 residues long. Germline V gene sequence: CDR1 LNHDA, CDR2 SQIVND (reference sequence). V was shortened by 3 bases and J by 4 bases, with 12 bases between the two germline ends. CDR3 sequence (DNA): TGTGCCAGTAGTATGACCCCTCGGGGCACTGAAGCTTTCTTT. This encodes CASSMTPRGTEAFF.

In its sample, this clone was seen once. J is TRBJ1-2 and V is TRBV27; 7 nucleotides align to TRBD1. V shed 3 bases, J shed 4 bases, and the junction held 2 bases outside the gene matches. The CDR3 spans 13 residues. Germline CDR1 is MNHEY and CDR2 is SMNVEV (reference sequence). The CDR3 region has the DNA TGTGCCAGCAGTTTGAGGACAGGCTATGGCTACACCTTC. This codes for CASSLRTGYGYTF.

This clone was found once. The rearrangement joins TRBV5-1 to TRBJ1-1; TRBD1 might be the D (6 bases). Trimming shortened V by 0 bases and J by 6 bases, and 12 bases separated the two germline ends. CDR1 and CDR2 (germline): SGHRS, YFSETQ. This CDR3 region has 14 residues. Here the CDR3 reads CASSLVGGVSEAFF. Written as DNA, the CDR3 is TGCGCCAGCAGCTTGGTAGGGGGTGTATCTGAAGCTTTCTTT.

This rearrangement joins TRBV2 to TRBJ2-3; D call uncertain. Germline V CDR1 and CDR2: SNHLY, FYNNEI. Trimming took 8 bases from V and 0 from J, leaving 15 bases between them. The CDR3 covers 15 residues. The CDR3 DNA is TGTGCCAGCCGCTTATCCGAGGCTAGCACAGATACGCAGTATTTT. Amino acid sequence: CASRLSEASTDTQYF. Drawing the rest from reference TRBV2 and TRBJ2-3, the complete variable domain is EPEVTQTPSHQVTQMGQEVILRCVPISNHLYFYWYRQILGQKVEFLVSFYNNEISEKSEIFDDQFSVERPDGSNFTLKIRSTKLEDSAMYFCASRLSEASTDTQYFGPGTRLTVL.

This chain links TRBV7-9 with TRBJ1-1; perhaps TRBD1 as D (6 bases). The ends were cut back, 5 bases at V and 1 base at J, with 11 bases in the middle. This CDR3 comprises 14 residues. Germline V gene data show CDR1 as SEHNR and CDR2 as FQNEAQ (reference sequence). As DNA, the CDR3 is TGTGCCAGCAGCGCCGGACAGAGGAACACTGAAGCTTTCTTT. Encoded protein: CASSAGQRNTEAFF.

This sequence joins TRBV5-5 and TRBJ1-2; D is possibly TRBD1 (6 bases). V was pared by 4 bases and J by 2 bases, with 15 bases between. The V gene's germline CDR1 is SGHKS and CDR2 YYEKEE (reference sequence). This CDR3 is 15 amino acids long. CDR3 sequence reads: CASSHSPGGNYGYTF. In nucleotides, the CDR3 is TGTGCCAGCAGCCATTCACCGGGGGGCAACTATGGCTACACCTTC.

This clone was counted a few times. V is TRBV5-1 and J is TRBJ2-7; a weak D match, TRBD1 (6 bases). The CDR3 is 13 amino acids. V lost 5 bases to trimming and J lost 0 bases, with 9 bases between them. Germline assignment: CDR1 SGHRS and CDR2 YFSETQ. As DNA, the CDR3 is TGCGCCAGCAGGGCGGACAGCTCCTACGAGCAGTACTTC. Translation gives CASRADSSYEQYF.

This clone was detected only a few times. This chain links TRBV2 with TRBJ1-4, with no clear D. V lost 5 bases and J lost 7, with 8 bases in between. Germline V gene data show CDR1 as SNHLY and CDR2 as FYNNEI. The CDR3 has 12 amino acids. The CDR3: CASSPDSEKLFF. DNA of the CDR3: TGTGCCAGCAGTCCGGATAGTGAAAAACTGTTTTTT.

The chain joins TRBV6-6 to TRBJ1-5, with D perhaps TRBD1 (5 bases). Germline V gene sequence: CDR1 MNHNY, CDR2 SVGAGI (reference sequence). The length of the CDR3 is 13 residues. The germline V and J ends were trimmed by 3 bases and 7 bases, with 10 bases remaining between them. DNA of the CDR3: TGTGCCAGCAGTTATGGACGGGGGCAGCCCCAGCATTTT. It specifies CASSYGRGQPQHF.

J is TRBJ2-5 and V is TRBV7-2, with TRBD2 matching over 9 bases. After removal of 5 bases from V and 7 bases from J, the junction contained 14 bases not matched to a gene. The germline gives CDR1 SGHTA, CDR2 FQGNSA. The CDR3 is 16 amino acids. Here the CDR3 reads CASSRSGAGGPGTQYF. For the CDR3, the DNA is TGTGCCAGCAGCCGATCGGGGGCGGGGGGGCCCGGGACCCAGTACTTC.

The V call is TRBV5-1, the J call TRBJ1-3; 7 bases fit TRBD1. With V trimmed by 4 bases and J by 0 bases, 7 bases remained unmatched. CDR3 length: 16 residues. Germline V gene lookup returns CDR1 SGHRS and CDR2 YFSETQ. The CDR3 region is CASSPGQASSGNTIYF. The CDR3 DNA reads as TGCGCCAGCAGCCCAGGACAGGCGAGCTCTGGAAACACCATATATTTT.

The chain combines TRBV21-1 with TRBJ1-2. TRBV21-1 is noted as a pseudogene. The CDR3 is made up of 14 amino acids. CDR3 loop: CASSKDSGNYGYTF. The CDR3, as DNA: TGTGCCAGCAGCAAAGATTCGGGAAACTATGGCTACACCTTC.

This clone appeared once. CDR3 loop: CASSTAMGQLRTDTQYF. CDR3 nucleotides: TGTGCCAGCAGCACAGCAATGGGACAGCTCCGGACAGATACGCAGTATTTT. V and J are TRBV21-1 and TRBJ2-3; the table's D call, TRBD1, has no DNA check behind it. TRBV21-1 is flagged as a pseudogene. The CDR3 totals 17 residues.

By share, this clone ranks as medium-sized. This chain links TRBV27 with TRBJ1-2; maybe TRBD1 (6 bases). The CDR3 is 14 amino acids. V shed 10 bases and J shed 3 bases, with 18 bases lying between them. Per germline, CDR1 MNHEY and CDR2 SMNVEV (reference sequence). CDR3 sequence (DNA): TGTGCCACCGCCCAAGGAGGGGGGCACTATGGCTACACCTTC. Translation gives CATAQGGGHYGYTF.

The chain combines TRBV2 with TRBJ1-6; no reliable D call. The ends were cut back, 7 bases at V and 7 bases at J, with 14 bases in the middle. The germline CDR1 and CDR2 sequences are SNHLY and FYNNEI. The CDR3 spans 14 residues. The CDR3: CASTGIVGNSPLHF. The CDR3 DNA reads TGTGCCAGCACCGGCATAGTTGGGAATTCACCCCTCCACTTT.

CDR3 residues: CASSFRTGSGNSPLHF. The CDR3 nucleotides are TGCGCCAGCAGCTTCCGGACAGGGTCGGGGAATTCACCCCTCCACTTT. The J gene is TRBJ1-6, the V gene TRBV5-1, with 8 positions matching TRBD1. V gave up 2 bases and J gave up 7 bases; unmatched junction bases: 8. The CDR3 sequence is 16 residues long. The germline V gene has CDR1 SGHRS and CDR2 YFSETQ.

The V gene is TRBV6-4, the J gene TRBJ2-1; 11 nucleotides match TRBD2. Trimming at V came to 0 bases and at J to 2 bases, leaving 9 bases not matched to a gene. There are 19 residues in the CDR3. Germline assignment: CDR1 MRHNA and CDR2 SNTAGT. CDR3 sequence (DNA): TGTGCCAGCAGTGACTCCCGACTGGTTAGCGGGGGGGCCTACAATGAGCAGTTCTTC. This translates into CASSDSRLVSGGAYNEQFF.

The chain uses TRBV12-5 and TRBJ2-7, with D unclear. V gave up 1 base and J gave up 2 bases, with 6 bases separating them. There are 13 residues in the CDR3. Germline V gene lookup returns CDR1 LGHNT and CDR2 FRNRAP. CDR3 amino acids: CASGLDPTYEQYF. The CDR3 region has the DNA TGTGCTAGTGGTTTGGATCCAACCTACGAGCAGTACTTC.